The sequence of this T cell receptor beta chain was determined in a study of OX40 agonist ivuxolimab in advanced cancers. Study context: Ivuxolimab is an agonistic anti-OX40 (CD134) antibody, and patients were treated with it. General observations from the study: There was clonal expansion of CD4+ and CD8+ blood T cells by week 6 at 0.1 to 3.0 mg/kg.

This CDR3 contains 14 residues. CDR1 SGHRS and CDR2 YFSETQ come from the germline V gene. Deletions cut 2 bases from V and 6 bases from J, with 12 bases between. In regard to this clone: What it binds is unknown.

Cycle 7 day 1, cycle 4 day 1, and baseline were the timepoints at which blood was sampled. Using immunoSEQ multiplex PCR, the repertoire was profiled, and TCRdb retains in-frame clones only, with some absent. Of around 83,000 clones listed, less than 95% are singletons. V is TRBV5-1 and J is TRBJ2-1; D remains unclear. The material was CD4+ or CD8+ T cells sorted from blood, obtained in a trial of the OX40 agonist ivuxolimab. This clonotype was obtained from an adult with an advanced solid tumor such as melanoma, head and neck, liver or kidney cancer. CDR3 in DNA: TGCGCCAGCAGCTTCCCACCCAACCTCAATGAGCAGTTCTTC. Residues: CASSFPPNLNEQFF.